The T cell receptor (beta chain) described here comes from a study of immune evolution from preneoplasia to lung adenocarcinoma. Two lung cancer pathologists independently confirmed each histologic diagnosis. Trimming pared 5 bases from V and 5 bases from J, leaving 12 bases between. CDR1 LNHDA and CDR2 SQIVND come from the germline V gene (reference sequence). There are 13 residues in the CDR3. This table comes from immunoSEQ multiplex PCR, and its TCRdb copy is limited to in-frame clones, with some not included. The table has around 6,800 clones, under 75% seen once. This chain uses TRBV19 with TRBJ2-5, with D tentatively TRBD2 (6 bases). The sequenced material came from FFPE atypical adenomatous hyperplasia tissue from the lung. Subset defined: atypical adenomatous hyperplasia (AAH), lung preneoplasia. The TCR sequence derives from a donor at least 70 years old with lung adenocarcinoma. Some clones in this sample may be carry-over from other donors' samples. CDR3 loop: CASSRLVRETQYF. In nucleotides, the CDR3 is TGTGCCAGTAGTCGACTAGTTCGGGAGACCCAGTACTTC.